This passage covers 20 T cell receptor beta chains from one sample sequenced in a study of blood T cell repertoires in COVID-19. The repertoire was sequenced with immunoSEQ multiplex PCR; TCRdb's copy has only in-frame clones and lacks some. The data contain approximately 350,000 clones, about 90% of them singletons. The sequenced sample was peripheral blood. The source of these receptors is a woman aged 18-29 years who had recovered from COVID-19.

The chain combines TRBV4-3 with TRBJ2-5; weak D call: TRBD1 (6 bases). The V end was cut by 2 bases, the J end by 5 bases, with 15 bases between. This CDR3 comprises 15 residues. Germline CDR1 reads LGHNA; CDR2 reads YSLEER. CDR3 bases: TGCGCCAGCAGCCAATCGGTTGGGGGCCGGGAGACCCAGTACTTC. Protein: CASSQSVGGRETQYF.

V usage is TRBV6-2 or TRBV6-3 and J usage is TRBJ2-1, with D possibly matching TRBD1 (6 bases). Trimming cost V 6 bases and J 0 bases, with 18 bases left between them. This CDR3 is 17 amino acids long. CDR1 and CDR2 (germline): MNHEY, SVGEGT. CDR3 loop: CASSPQQGRSSYNEQFF. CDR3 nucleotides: TGTGCCAGCAGCCCGCAACAGGGAAGGAGCTCCTACAATGAGCAGTTCTTC.

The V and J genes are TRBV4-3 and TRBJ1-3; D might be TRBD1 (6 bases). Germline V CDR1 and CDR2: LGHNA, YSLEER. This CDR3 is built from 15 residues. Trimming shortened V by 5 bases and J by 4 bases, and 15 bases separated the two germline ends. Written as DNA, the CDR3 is TGCGCCAGCAGCTCGACAGGCTCTCACGGAAACACCATATATTTT. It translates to CASSSTGSHGNTIYF.

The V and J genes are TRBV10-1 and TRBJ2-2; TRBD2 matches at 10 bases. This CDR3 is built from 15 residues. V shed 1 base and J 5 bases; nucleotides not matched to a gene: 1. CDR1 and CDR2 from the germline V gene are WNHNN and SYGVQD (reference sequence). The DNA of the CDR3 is TGCGCCAGCAGTGAGTGGGGACTAGCGACCGGGGAGCTGTTTTTT. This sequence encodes CASSEWGLATGELFF.

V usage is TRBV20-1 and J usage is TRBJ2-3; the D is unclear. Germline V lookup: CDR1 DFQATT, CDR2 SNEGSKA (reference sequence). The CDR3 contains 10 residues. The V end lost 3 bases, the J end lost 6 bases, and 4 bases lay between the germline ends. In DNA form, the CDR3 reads TGCAGTGCTAGCCCGGATACGCAGTATTTT. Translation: CSASPDTQYF.

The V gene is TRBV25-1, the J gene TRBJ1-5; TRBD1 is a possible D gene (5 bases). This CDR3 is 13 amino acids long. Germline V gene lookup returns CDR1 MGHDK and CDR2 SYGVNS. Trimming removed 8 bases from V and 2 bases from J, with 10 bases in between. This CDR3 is CASGGGGNQPQHF. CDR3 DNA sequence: TGTGCCAGCGGGGGAGGTGGCAATCAGCCCCAGCATTTT.

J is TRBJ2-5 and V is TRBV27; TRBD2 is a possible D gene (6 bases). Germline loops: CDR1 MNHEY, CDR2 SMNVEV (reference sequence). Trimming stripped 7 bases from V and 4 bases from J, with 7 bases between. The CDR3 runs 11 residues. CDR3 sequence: CASTGGETQYF. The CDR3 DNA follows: TGTGCCAGCACCGGGGGAGAGACCCAGTACTTC.

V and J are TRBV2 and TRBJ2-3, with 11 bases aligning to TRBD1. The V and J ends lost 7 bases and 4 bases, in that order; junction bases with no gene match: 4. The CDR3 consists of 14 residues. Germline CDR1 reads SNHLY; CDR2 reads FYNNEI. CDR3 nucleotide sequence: TGTGCCAGCACCAGGGACAGGGGGTCAGATACGCAGTATTTT. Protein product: CASTRDRGSDTQYF.

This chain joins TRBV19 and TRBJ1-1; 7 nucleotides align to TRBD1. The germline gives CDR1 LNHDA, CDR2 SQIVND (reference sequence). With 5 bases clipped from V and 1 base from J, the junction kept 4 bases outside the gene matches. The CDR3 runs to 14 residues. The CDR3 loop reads CASSSRDRNTEAFF. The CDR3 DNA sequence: TGTGCCAGTAGTTCCCGGGACAGGAACACTGAAGCTTTCTTT.

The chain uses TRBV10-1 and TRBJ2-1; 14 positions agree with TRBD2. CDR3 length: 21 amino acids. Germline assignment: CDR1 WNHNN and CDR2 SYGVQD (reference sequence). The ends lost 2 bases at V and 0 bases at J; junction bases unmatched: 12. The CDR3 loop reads CASSEPKPGLAGANSYNEQFF. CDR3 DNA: TGCGCCAGCAGTGAGCCGAAACCGGGACTAGCGGGAGCTAACTCCTACAATGAGCAGTTCTTC.

CDR3 sequence: CASSLGKGVAVSSYEQYV. The CDR3 nucleotides read TGTGCCAGCAGCTTGGGTAAAGGCGTAGCGGTGAGCTCCTACGAGCAGTACGTC. The rearrangement joins TRBV11-2 to TRBJ2-7; possibly TRBD2 for D (6 bases). The V end lost 3 bases, the J end lost 0 bases, and 21 bases lay between the germline ends. Germline assignment: CDR1 SGHAT and CDR2 FQNNGV. The length of the CDR3 is 18 residues.

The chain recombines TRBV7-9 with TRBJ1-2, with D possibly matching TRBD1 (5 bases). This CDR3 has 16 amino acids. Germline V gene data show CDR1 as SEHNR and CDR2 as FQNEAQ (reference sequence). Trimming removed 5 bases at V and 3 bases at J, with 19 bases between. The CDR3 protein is CASSRPLTDFHYGYTF. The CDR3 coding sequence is TGTGCCAGCAGCCGTCCTTTGACAGACTTCCACTATGGCTACACCTTC. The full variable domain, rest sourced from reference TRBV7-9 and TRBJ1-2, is DTGVSQNPRHKITKRGQNVTFRCDPISEHNRLYWYRQTLGQGPEFLTYFQNEAQLEKSRLLSDRFSAERPKGSFSTLEIQRTEQGDSAMYLCASSRPLTDFHYGYTFGSGTRLTVV.

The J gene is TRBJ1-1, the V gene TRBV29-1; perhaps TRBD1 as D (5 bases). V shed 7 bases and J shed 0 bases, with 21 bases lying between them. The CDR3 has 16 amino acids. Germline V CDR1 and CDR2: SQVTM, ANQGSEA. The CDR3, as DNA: TGCAGCGCTGACATGCAGGGTGGGGTGATGAACACTGAAGCTTTCTTT. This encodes CSADMQGGVMNTEAFF. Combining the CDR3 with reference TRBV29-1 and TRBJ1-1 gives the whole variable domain SAVISQKPSRDICQRGTSLTIQCQVDSQVTMMFWYRQQPGQSLTLIATANQGSEATYESGFVIDKFPISRPNLTFSTLTVSNMSPEDSSIYLCSADMQGGVMNTEAFFGQGTRLTVV.

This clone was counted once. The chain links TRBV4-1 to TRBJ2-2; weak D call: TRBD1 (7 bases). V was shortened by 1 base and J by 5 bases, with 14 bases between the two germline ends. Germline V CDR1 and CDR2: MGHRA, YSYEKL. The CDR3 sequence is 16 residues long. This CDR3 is CASSQANRGGTGELFF. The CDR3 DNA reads TGCGCCAGCAGCCAAGCTAACAGGGGAGGTACCGGGGAGCTGTTTTTT.

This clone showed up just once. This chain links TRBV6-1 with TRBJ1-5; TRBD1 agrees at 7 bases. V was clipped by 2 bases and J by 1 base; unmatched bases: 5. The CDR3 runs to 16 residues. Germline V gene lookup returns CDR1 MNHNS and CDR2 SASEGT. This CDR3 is CASSERQGTSNQPQHF. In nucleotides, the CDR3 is TGTGCCAGCAGTGAAAGACAGGGTACGAGCAATCAGCCCCAGCATTTT.

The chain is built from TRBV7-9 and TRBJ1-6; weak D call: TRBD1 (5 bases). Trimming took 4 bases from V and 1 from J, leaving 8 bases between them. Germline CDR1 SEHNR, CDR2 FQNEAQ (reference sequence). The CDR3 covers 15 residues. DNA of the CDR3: TGTGCCAGCAGCTGGGGGGGATCCTATAATTCACCCCTCCACTTT. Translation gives CASSWGGSYNSPLHF.

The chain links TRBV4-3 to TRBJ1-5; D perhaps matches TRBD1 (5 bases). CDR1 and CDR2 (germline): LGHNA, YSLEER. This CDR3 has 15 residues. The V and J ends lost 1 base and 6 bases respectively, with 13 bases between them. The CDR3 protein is CASSQVPGKGQPQHF. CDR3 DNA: TGCGCCAGCAGCCAAGTCCCAGGGAAAGGTCAGCCCCAGCATTTT.

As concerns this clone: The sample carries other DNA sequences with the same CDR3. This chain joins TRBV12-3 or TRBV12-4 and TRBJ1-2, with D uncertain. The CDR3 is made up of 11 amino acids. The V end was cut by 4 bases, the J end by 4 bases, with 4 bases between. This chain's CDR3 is CASSSGYGYTF. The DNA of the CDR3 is TGTGCCAGCAGTTCGGGCTATGGCTACACCTTC.

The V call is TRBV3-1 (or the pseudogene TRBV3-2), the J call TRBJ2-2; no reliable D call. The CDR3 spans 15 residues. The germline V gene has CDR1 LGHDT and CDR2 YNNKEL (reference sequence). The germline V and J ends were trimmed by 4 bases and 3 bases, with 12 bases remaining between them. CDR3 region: CASSPPTHYTGELFF. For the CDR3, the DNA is TGTGCCAGCAGCCCCCCGACACATTACACCGGGGAGCTGTTTTTT.

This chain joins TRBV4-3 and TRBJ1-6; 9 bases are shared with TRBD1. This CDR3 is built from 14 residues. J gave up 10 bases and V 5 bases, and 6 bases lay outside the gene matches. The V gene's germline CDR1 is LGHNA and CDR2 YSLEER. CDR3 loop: CASSNRGRGSPLHF. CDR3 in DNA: TGCGCCAGCAGCAACAGGGGGCGTGGATCACCCCTCCACTTT.